This note documents a single TCR beta chain sequence. The data derive from a study of blood T cell repertoires in COVID-19. Some clones are missing from TCRdb's copy, which holds only in-frame ones; the method was immunoSEQ multiplex PCR. The repertoire consists of 150,000 to 200,000 clones, with approximately 81% occurring once and the leading ten covering 15% to 20%. The sequencing sample was made of peripheral blood. This TCR was sampled from a person aged 65 to 79 with COVID-19, enrolled during active disease.

The CDR3 coding sequence is TGTGCCAGCAGCCAAGATTATGGACAGGGTTACGAGCAGTACTTC. Its protein product is CASSQDYGQGYEQYF. V usage is TRBV4-2 and J usage is TRBJ2-7, with 8 bases aligning to TRBD1. The V and J ends lost 0 bases and 4 bases, in that order; junction bases with no gene match: 5. CDR1 LGHNA and CDR2 YNFKEQ come from the germline V gene. The CDR3 totals 15 residues.